This T cell receptor beta chain emerged from a study of cytomegalovirus exposure and HLA in healthy donors. Findings and caveats of the study: It was found in a later analysis that first-cohort TCR clusters tended to co-occur in the 100 to 150 validation repertoires.

Concerning this clone: Its specificity is not known.

Germline-derived CDR1 and CDR2 are SEHNR and FQNEAQ (reference sequence). This CDR3 comprises 15 residues. V shed 4 bases, J shed 1 base, and the junction held 7 bases outside the gene matches. TCRdb's table, derived via immunoSEQ multiplex PCR, lists solely in-frame clones and lacks some. The data show 150,000 to 200,000 clones, more than 75% seen once. Sequences were obtained from PBMCs. The source is a man aged 25-45 years in good health and CMV-seropositive. The rearrangement uses TRBV7-9 and TRBJ2-7; 7 nucleotides align to TRBD1. CDR3 residues: CASSSWDRQSYEQYF. In DNA form, the CDR3 reads TGTGCCAGCAGCTCGTGGGACAGACAGTCCTACGAGCAGTACTTC.